A single sample is the source of the 17 T cell receptor beta chains below, sequenced in a study of T-cell memory formation after mild COVID-19. TCRdb reprocessed the 5' RACE reads with MiXCR, giving one entry per CDR3 protein. The sample contains 150,000 or so distinct CDR3 sequences, around a third of which appear only once. The sequenced material came from PBMCs or a T cell subset sorted from them (not recorded which). These receptors were taken from an adult woman who had mild COVID-19 (a few samples of this study predate the infection). Cell type and time point are not known.

This clonotype showed up just a few times. The gene calls are TRBV7-6 and TRBJ2-5, with D tentatively TRBD1 or TRBD2 (5 bases each). CDR3 size: 12 residues. Deletions cut 6 bases from V and 5 bases from J, with 10 bases between. Germline V gene data show CDR1 as SGHVS and CDR2 as FNYEAQ. The CDR3 region has the DNA TGTGCCAGCAGTCTCGGGGCGGAGACCCAGTACTTC. Translating gives CASSLGAETQYF. Supplemented by reference TRBV7-6 and TRBJ2-5, the full variable domain reads GAGVSQSPRYKVTKRGQDVALRCDPISGHVSLYWYRQALGQGPEFLTYFNYEAQQDKSGLPNDRFSAERPEGSISTLTIQRTEQRDSAMYRCASSLGAETQYFGPGTRLLVL.

V and J are TRBV28 and TRBJ2-7; tentative D call: TRBD1 (5 bases). The germline gives CDR1 MDHEN, CDR2 SYDVKM. This CDR3 spans 15 amino acids. V was trimmed by 3 bases and J by 3 bases, leaving 15 bases between them. The CDR3 nucleotides read TGTGCCAGCAGTTTCGAAGGGGTTACTATCTACGAGCAGTACTTC. Protein: CASSFEGVTIYEQYF.

This chain connects TRBV7-6 to TRBJ2-1, with D possibly being TRBD1 (6 bases). This CDR3 has 13 residues. V was cut by 2 bases and J by 9 bases, with 11 bases left in between. The germline V gene has CDR1 SGHVS and CDR2 FNYEAQ. Here the CDR3 DNA reads TGTGCCAGCAGCTTAAACAGGGATAGTGAGCAGTTCTTC. It specifies CASSLNRDSEQFF.

Only a few counts were recorded for this clonotype. The chain has TRBV30 and TRBJ2-2; possible D gene TRBD1, 6 bases. The CDR3 loop spans 16 amino acids. V dropped 3 bases and J dropped 1 base, with 15 bases sitting between them. CDR1 is GTSNPN, CDR2 SVGIG, per germline (reference sequence). CDR3 sequence reads: CAWSGNRAWNTGELFF. The CDR3 DNA is TGTGCCTGGAGCGGGAACAGGGCTTGGAACACCGGGGAGCTGTTTTTT.

The chain uses TRBV29-1 and TRBJ1-2, with no clear D. Trimming took 1 base from V and 3 from J, leaving 6 bases between them. Germline CDR1 SQVTM, CDR2 ANQGSEA. The CDR3 is 12 amino acids. CDR3 DNA: TGCAGCGTTGAAGTCCAGCACTATGGCTACACCTTC. As protein: CSVEVQHYGYTF.

V usage is TRBV7-9 and J usage is TRBJ1-1; perhaps TRBD1 as D (5 bases). Trimming left V 5 bases short and J 1 base short, with 8 bases between. CDR3 length equals 13 residues. Germline V gene sequence: CDR1 SEHNR, CDR2 FQNEAQ (reference sequence). Here the CDR3 reads CASSADKNTEAFF. CDR3 nucleotide sequence: TGTGCCAGCAGCGCGGACAAGAACACTGAAGCTTTCTTT.

This chain joins TRBV29-1 and TRBJ2-7; 9 nucleotides match TRBD2. CDR1 is SQVTM, CDR2 ANQGSEA, per germline. J was trimmed by 1 base and V by 2 bases; bases with no gene match: 3. The CDR3 contains 14 residues. For the CDR3, the DNA is TGCAGCGTTGAAAAAGCGGGGGGATCCTACGAGCAGTACTTC. This gives the protein CSVEKAGGSYEQYF.

CDR3 in amino acids: CASSPDRDGYTF. Written as DNA, the CDR3 is TGTGCCAGCAGCCCCGACAGGGACGGCTACACCTTC. The chain joins TRBV12-3 or TRBV12-4 to TRBJ1-2, with TRBD1 matching 7 bases. The CDR3 extends over 12 amino acids. The V gene end was trimmed by 6 bases and the J gene end by 8 bases; junction bases not matched to a gene: 6.

V usage is TRBV19 and J usage is TRBJ1-1, with 10 bases lining up with TRBD1. CDR1 is LNHDA and CDR2 is SQIVND in the germline V gene (reference sequence). Losses at the gene ends were 3 bases for V and 11 bases for J; bases not matched to a gene: 6. The CDR3 spans 13 residues. The CDR3 loop reads CASSIPGTGVAFF. The CDR3 coding sequence is TGTGCCAGTAGTATCCCTGGGACAGGGGTCGCTTTCTTT.

The chain joins TRBV6-2 or TRBV6-3 to TRBJ2-4; TRBD2 matches 10 bases. J was trimmed by 1 base and V by 6 bases; bases with no gene match: 12. Germline V gene lookup returns CDR1 MNHEY and CDR2 SVGEGT. The CDR3 contains 18 residues. The CDR3 bases are TGTGCCAGCAGCCGCCGAGCGGGAGGGGACCTCGCCAAAAACATTCAGTACTTC. Translating it yields CASSRRAGGDLAKNIQYF.

This sequence joins TRBV5-1 and TRBJ2-7, with a weak D call TRBD2 (5 bases). CDR3 length equals 15 residues. The ends were cut back, 4 bases at V and 3 bases at J, with 17 bases in the middle. Germline V lookup: CDR1 SGHRS, CDR2 YFSETQ. CDR3 nucleotide sequence: TGCGCCAGCAGCCTGGACTTGGGGTTAATCTACGAGCAGTACTTC. This translates into CASSLDLGLIYEQYF.

Here the CDR3 DNA reads TGTGCCAGCAGCGTACGCGGGGGACTTTCCTACGAGCAGTACTTC. Translating gives CASSVRGGLSYEQYF. This chain connects TRBV9 to TRBJ2-7, with 7 bases identical to TRBD2. From germline, CDR1 is SGDLS and CDR2 YYNGEE. This CDR3 comprises 15 residues. Trimming at V came to 1 base and at J to 1 base, leaving 5 bases not matched to a gene. Together with reference TRBV9 and TRBJ2-7, the CDR3 gives the full variable domain: DSGVTQTPKHLITATGQRVTLRCSPRSGDLSVYWYQQSLDQGLQFLIQYYNGEERAKGNILERFSAQQFPDLHSELNLSSLELGDSALYFCASSVRGGLSYEQYFGPGTRLTVT.

The V call is TRBV24-1, the J call TRBJ2-5; 9 nucleotides line up with TRBD1. The J segment lost 3 bases and the V segment lost 4 bases, leaving 5 bases of the junction unmatched. CDR1 and CDR2 from the germline V gene are KGHDR and SFDVKD. This CDR3 region has 15 residues. In DNA, the CDR3 is TGTGCCACCAGTGAGCCTGGGACAGGGAAAGAGACCCAGTACTTC. Translated: CATSEPGTGKETQYF.

The rearrangement links TRBV29-1 to TRBJ1-2; the D gene is possibly TRBD1 (6 bases). Germline CDR1 reads SQVTM; CDR2 reads ANQGSEA. The CDR3 is 12 amino acids. The ends were cut back, 6 bases at V and 5 bases at J, with 13 bases in the middle. The CDR3 DNA follows: TGCAGCGTGGCAACAGGGTTGTATGGCTACACCTTC. As protein: CSVATGLYGYTF.

This clonotype was counted only a few times. V gene TRBV5-6 combines with J gene TRBJ1-1; no reliable D call. V dropped 2 bases and J dropped 3 bases, with 5 bases sitting between them. The CDR3 totals 12 residues. Germline CDR1 and CDR2: SGHDT and YYEEEE. CDR3 nucleotide sequence: TGTGCCAGCAGCTTATATTACACTGAAGCTTTCTTT. This encodes CASSLYYTEAFF. Combining the CDR3 with reference TRBV5-6 and TRBJ1-1 gives the whole variable domain DAGVTQSPTHLIKTRGQQVTLRCSPKSGHDTVSWYQQALGQGPQFIFQYYEEEERQRGNFPDRFSGHQFPNYSSELNVNALLLGDSALYLCASSLYYTEAFFGQGTRLTVV.

The chain links TRBV19 to TRBJ2-3; 14 bases match TRBD2. Germline V gene data show CDR1 as LNHDA and CDR2 as SQIVND (reference sequence). The CDR3 extends over 17 amino acids. The trim removed 3 bases at V and 0 bases at J, leaving 2 bases unmatched. This chain's CDR3 is CASSMTSGGASTDTQYF. CDR3 sequence (DNA): TGTGCCAGTAGTATGACTAGCGGGGGGGCTAGCACAGATACGCAGTATTTT.

There are a few counts of this clonotype. This rearrangement joins TRBV20-1 to TRBJ2-7, with D possibly TRBD2 on 6 matching bases. Germline V CDR1 and CDR2: DFQATT, SNEGSKA (reference sequence). This CDR3 contains 13 residues. V lost 6 bases and J lost 3, with 15 bases in between. The CDR3, as DNA: TGCAGTGCCGAACGGGGGAAGCTCTACGAGCAGTACTTC. This sequence encodes CSAERGKLYEQYF.